Below are 20 T cell receptor beta chains sequenced from a single sample in a study of blood T cell repertoires in COVID-19. Clones were read by immunoSEQ multiplex PCR, and TCRdb kept only the in-frame ones, dropping some. The repertoire holds 200,000 to 250,000 clones, around 83% seen once, with 8% to 10% in the top ten. The sample consisted of peripheral blood. These receptors were taken from a woman over 75 with COVID-19, enrolled during active disease.

Of note for this clone: The sample contains more than one DNA sequence encoding this CDR3. The V and J genes are TRBV5-1 and TRBJ1-1; TRBD1 matches at 8 bases. CDR1 SGHRS and CDR2 YFSETQ come from the germline V gene. This CDR3 contains 14 residues. V shed 4 bases and J 5 bases; nucleotides not matched to a gene: 7. Here the CDR3 DNA reads TGCGCCAGCAGCCGAACAGGGGGAGGAACTGAAGCTTTCTTT. Protein sequence: CASSRTGGGTEAFF.

The V and J genes are TRBV23-1 and TRBJ1-6, with TRBD1 matching 10 bases. TRBV23-1 is marked as an open reading frame, function uncertain. The CDR3 runs to 17 residues. J lost 7 bases, V lost 3 bases, and 9 bases had no gene match. The CDR3 bases are TGCGCCAGCAGTCACCTCAAGACAGGGGGCTCCAATTCACCCCTCCACTTT. Its protein is CASSHLKTGGSNSPLHF.

This clone was counted once. This sequence joins TRBV5-1 and TRBJ1-6; TRBD1 is a possible D gene (6 bases). This CDR3 has 15 residues. Deletions cut 0 bases from V and 10 bases from J, with 14 bases between. The germline V gene has CDR1 SGHRS and CDR2 YFSETQ. This CDR3 is CASSLAGQIRSPLHF. For the CDR3, the DNA is TGCGCCAGCAGCTTGGCTGGACAGATTAGGTCACCCCTCCACTTT.

V usage is TRBV7-2 and J usage is TRBJ2-1; the match to TRBD1 covers 9 bases. Germline V gene sequence: CDR1 SGHTA, CDR2 FQGNSA. The CDR3 spans 17 residues. Unmatched junction bases numbered 14, after V lost 5 bases and J lost 6 bases. In DNA form, the CDR3 reads TGTGCCAGCAGCAAAGAATCGGGACAGGGAAAGCTCAATGAGCAGTTCTTC. This gives the protein CASSKESGQGKLNEQFF.

J is TRBJ1-5 and V is TRBV6-2 or TRBV6-3; 7 bases match TRBD1. This CDR3 contains 15 residues. The germline gives CDR1 MNHEY, CDR2 SVGEGT. Trimming took 4 bases from V and 1 from J; bases not matched to a gene: 4. The DNA for the CDR3 is TGTGCCAGCAGTTCAGGGACAGACAGCAATCAGCCCCAGCATTTT. It yields the protein CASSSGTDSNQPQHF.

The rearrangement links TRBV5-1 to TRBJ2-3; 8 bases match TRBD2. The V gene's germline CDR1 is SGHRS and CDR2 YFSETQ. This CDR3 region has 14 residues. V lost 3 bases, J lost 5 bases, and 5 bases stayed unmatched. CDR3 region: CASSSREGQDTQYF. CDR3 coding DNA: TGCGCCAGCAGCTCCCGGGAGGGTCAAGATACGCAGTATTTT.

The chain carries TRBV7-3 and TRBJ1-1; TRBD1 matches 8 bases. This CDR3 has 14 residues. Germline loops: CDR1 SGHTA, CDR2 FQGTGA. The V and J ends lost 5 bases and 1 base, in that order; junction bases with no gene match: 3. The CDR3 sequence is CASSRGTGNTEAFF. The CDR3 DNA reads TGTGCCAGCAGCCGCGGGACAGGGAACACTGAAGCTTTCTTT.

The sample holds one count of this clone. The chain is built from TRBV5-6 and TRBJ1-1; 9 nucleotides agree with TRBD1. The CDR3 length is 14 residues. J was trimmed by 11 bases and V by 4 bases; bases with no gene match: 12. Germline CDR1 reads SGHDT; CDR2 reads YYEEEE. CDR3 coding DNA: TGTGCCAGCAGCCGAACAGGGGGCGCTTCATTCGCTTTCTTT. Translated, it gives CASSRTGGASFAFF.

This clone has a single count. V and J are TRBV7-2 and TRBJ2-3, with D maybe TRBD2 (5 bases). V was shortened by 1 base and J by 2 bases, with 10 bases between the two germline ends. The V gene's germline CDR1 is SGHTA and CDR2 FQGNSA. The CDR3 covers 15 residues. CDR3 residues: CASSLVPGYTDTQYF. The CDR3 coding sequence is TGTGCCAGCAGCTTAGTACCGGGGTACACAGATACGCAGTATTTT. The entire variable domain, with the rest obtained from reference TRBV7-2 and TRBJ2-3, is as follows: GAGVSQSPSNKVTEKGKDVELRCDPISGHTALYWYRQSLGQGLEFLIYFQGNSAPDKSGLPSDRFSAERTGGSVSTLTIQRTQQEDSAVYLCASSLVPGYTDTQYFGPGTRLTVL.

The gene calls are TRBV3-1 (or the pseudogene TRBV3-2) and TRBJ2-7; perhaps TRBD2 as D (5 bases). Germline loops: CDR1 LGHDT, CDR2 YNNKEL (reference sequence). Trimming left V 0 bases short and J 2 bases short, with 8 bases between. The CDR3 consists of 14 residues. CDR3: CASSQDPGAYEQYF. CDR3 in DNA: TGTGCCAGCAGCCAAGATCCCGGGGCCTACGAGCAGTACTTC.

This chain connects TRBV6-5 to TRBJ1-5; 7 positions agree with TRBD1. V was pared by 5 bases and J by 2 bases, with 6 bases of the junction left unmatched. The V gene's germline CDR1 is MNHEY and CDR2 SVGAGI. The CDR3 has 15 amino acids. The chain's CDR3 is CASSTQGKGNQPQHF. The CDR3, as DNA: TGTGCCAGCAGTACACAGGGGAAGGGCAATCAGCCCCAGCATTTT.

J is TRBJ2-2 and V is TRBV7-8; 10 nucleotides align to TRBD1. This CDR3 contains 15 residues. The V gene end was trimmed by 4 bases and the J gene end by 5 bases; junction bases not matched to a gene: 4. Germline V gives CDR1 SGHVS, CDR2 FQNEAQ. The CDR3 coding sequence is TGTGCCAGCAGCTACCGACAGGGGGCGACCGGGGAGCTGTTTTTT. It encodes CASSYRQGATGELFF.

The chain is built from TRBV5-4 and TRBJ2-2; D possibly corresponds to TRBD1 (5 bases). CDR3 size: 13 residues. V was shortened by 4 bases and J by 7 bases, with 11 bases between the two germline ends. Germline CDR1 SGHNT, CDR2 YYREEE (reference sequence). CDR3 sequence (DNA): TGTGCCAGCAGCCAAGGGGTTTACGGGGAGCTGTTTTTT. It specifies CASSQGVYGELFF. Full variable domain (missing parts from reference TRBV5-4 and TRBJ2-2): ETGVTQSPTHLIKTRGQQVTLRCSSQSGHNTVSWYQQALGQGPQFIFQYYREEENGRGNFPPRFSGLQFPNYSSELNVNALELDDSALYLCASSQGVYGELFFGEGSRLTVL.

The chain employs TRBV12-3 or TRBV12-4 and TRBJ1-5; D is unresolved. V gave up 4 bases and J gave up 11 bases, with 12 bases separating them. The CDR3 sequence is 12 residues long. The CDR3 region is CASSSDPRAQHF. DNA for the CDR3: TGTGCCAGCAGTTCAGACCCGAGGGCCCAGCATTTT.

The CDR3 region has the DNA TGTGCCAGCCTTCCTGACAGGGTATCTGGTTCACCCCTCCACTTT. Protein product: CASLPDRVSGSPLHF. The chain has TRBV27 and TRBJ1-6; 7 bases map to TRBD1. This CDR3 has 15 amino acids. J gave up 9 bases and V 8 bases, and 13 bases lay outside the gene matches. Germline CDR1 and CDR2: MNHEY and SMNVEV (reference sequence).

V gene TRBV9 combines with J gene TRBJ1-3, with D hard to call. Looked up from germline, CDR1 is SGDLS and CDR2 is YYNGEE. The CDR3 is 13 amino acids. Trimming pared 2 bases from V and 0 bases from J, leaving 3 bases between. The CDR3 nucleotides read TGTGCCAGCAGCGTCGGCTCTGGAAACACCATATATTTT. Amino acid sequence: CASSVGSGNTIYF.

The chain employs TRBV11-3 and TRBJ2-3; D perhaps matches TRBD2 (5 bases). The germline CDR1 and CDR2 sequences are SGHNT and YENEEA. This CDR3 contains 14 residues. V was shortened by 4 bases and J by 2 bases, with 10 bases between the two germline ends. In DNA form, the CDR3 reads TGTGCCAGCAGCTGGAGCGGTTACACAGATACGCAGTATTTT. This sequence encodes CASSWSGYTDTQYF.

The chain combines TRBV28 with TRBJ1-2; 11 bases are shared with TRBD1. With 7 bases clipped from V and 5 bases from J, the junction kept 9 bases outside the gene matches. The germline V gene has CDR1 MDHEN and CDR2 SYDVKM. The CDR3 is 15 amino acids. The CDR3 loop reads CASTETGQGVYGYTF. CDR3 DNA: TGTGCCAGCACCGAAACGGGACAGGGGGTTTATGGCTACACCTTC.

The V call is TRBV5-6, the J call TRBJ2-1; the D gene is possibly TRBD1 (5 bases). Germline loops: CDR1 SGHDT, CDR2 YYEEEE. Trimming shortened V by 3 bases and J by 8 bases, and 18 bases separated the two germline ends. The length of the CDR3 is 15 residues. CDR3 sequence: CASSSPLIQGDEQFF. CDR3 nucleotide sequence: TGTGCCAGCAGCTCCCCCCTAATCCAGGGTGATGAGCAGTTCTTC.

The chain is built from TRBV5-1 and TRBJ2-5; a possible D gene is TRBD2 (6 bases). The CDR3 length is 17 residues. CDR1 is SGHRS and CDR2 is YFSETQ in the germline V gene. Trimming removed 4 bases from V and 1 base from J, with 20 bases in between. DNA for the CDR3: TGCGCCAGCAGCCTGGATTTGGGGGGTGGGTTCCAAGAGACCCAGTACTTC. This sequence encodes CASSLDLGGGFQETQYF. Drawing the rest from reference TRBV5-1 and TRBJ2-5, the complete variable domain is KAGVTQTPRYLIKTRGQQVTLSCSPISGHRSVSWYQQTPGQGLQFLFEYFSETQRNKGNFPGRFSGRQFSNSRSEMNVSTLELGDSALYLCASSLDLGGGFQETQYFGPGTRLLVL.